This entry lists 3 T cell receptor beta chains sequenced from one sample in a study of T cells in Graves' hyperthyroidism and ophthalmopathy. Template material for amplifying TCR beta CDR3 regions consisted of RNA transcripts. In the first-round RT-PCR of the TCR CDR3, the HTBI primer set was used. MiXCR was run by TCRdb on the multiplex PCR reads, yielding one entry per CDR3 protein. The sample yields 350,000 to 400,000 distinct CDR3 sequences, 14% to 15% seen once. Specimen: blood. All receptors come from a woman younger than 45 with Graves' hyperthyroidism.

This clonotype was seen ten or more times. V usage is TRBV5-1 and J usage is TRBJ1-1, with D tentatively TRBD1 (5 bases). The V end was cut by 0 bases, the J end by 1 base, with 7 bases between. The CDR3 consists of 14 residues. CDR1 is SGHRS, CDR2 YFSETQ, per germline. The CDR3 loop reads CASSLEDTNTEAFF. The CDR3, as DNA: TGCGCCAGCAGCTTGGAGGACACGAACACTGAAGCTTTCTTT. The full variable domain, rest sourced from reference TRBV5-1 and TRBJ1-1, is KAGVTQTPRYLIKTRGQQVTLSCSPISGHRSVSWYQQTPGQGLQFLFEYFSETQRNKGNFPGRFSGRQFSNSRSEMNVSTLELGDSALYLCASSLEDTNTEAFFGQGTRLTVV.

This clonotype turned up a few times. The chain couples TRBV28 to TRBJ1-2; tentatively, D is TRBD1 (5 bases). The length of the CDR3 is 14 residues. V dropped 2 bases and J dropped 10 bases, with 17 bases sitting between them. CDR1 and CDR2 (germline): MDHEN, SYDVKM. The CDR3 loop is CASSLGGPRVLYTF. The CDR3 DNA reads TGTGCCAGCAGTTTAGGGGGACCTCGGGTCCTCTACACCTTC.

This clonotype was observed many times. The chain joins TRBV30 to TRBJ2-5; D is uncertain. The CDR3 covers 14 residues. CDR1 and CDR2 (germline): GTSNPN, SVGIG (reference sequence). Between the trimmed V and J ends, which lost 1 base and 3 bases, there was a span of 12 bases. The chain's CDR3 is CAWSGVEAEETQYF. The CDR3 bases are TGTGCCTGGAGTGGGGTTGAGGCAGAAGAGACCCAGTACTTC.